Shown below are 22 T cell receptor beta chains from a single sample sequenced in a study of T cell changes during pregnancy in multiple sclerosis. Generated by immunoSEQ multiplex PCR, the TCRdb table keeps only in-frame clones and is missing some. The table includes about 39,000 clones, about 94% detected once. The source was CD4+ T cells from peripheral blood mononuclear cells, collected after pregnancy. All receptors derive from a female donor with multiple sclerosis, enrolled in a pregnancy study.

As DNA, the CDR3 is TGTGCCAGCAGTGCGACAACTGGAAACACCATATATTTT. Its translation is CASSATTGNTIYF. This sequence joins TRBV2 and TRBJ1-3; no clear D. The CDR3 length is 13 residues. Between the trimmed V and J ends, which lost 4 bases and 2 bases, there was a span of 6 bases. Germline CDR1 reads SNHLY; CDR2 reads FYNNEI.

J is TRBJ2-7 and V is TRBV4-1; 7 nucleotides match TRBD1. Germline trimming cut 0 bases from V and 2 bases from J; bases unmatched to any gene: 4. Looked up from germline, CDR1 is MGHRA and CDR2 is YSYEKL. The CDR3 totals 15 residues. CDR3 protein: CASSQEGGRTYEQYF. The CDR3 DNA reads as TGCGCCAGCAGCCAAGAAGGGGGCCGAACCTACGAGCAGTACTTC.

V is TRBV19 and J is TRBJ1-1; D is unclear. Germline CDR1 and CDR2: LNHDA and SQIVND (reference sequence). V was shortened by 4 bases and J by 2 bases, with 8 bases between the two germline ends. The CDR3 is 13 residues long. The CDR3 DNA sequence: TGTGCCAGTAGTACTACGGGAAACACTGAAGCTTTCTTT. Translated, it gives CASSTTGNTEAFF.

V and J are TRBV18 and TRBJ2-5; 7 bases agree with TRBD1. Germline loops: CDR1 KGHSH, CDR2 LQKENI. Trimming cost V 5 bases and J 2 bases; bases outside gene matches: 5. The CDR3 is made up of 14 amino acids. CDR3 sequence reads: CASSDRAAQETQYF. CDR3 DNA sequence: TGTGCCAGCTCAGACAGGGCAGCACAAGAGACCCAGTACTTC.

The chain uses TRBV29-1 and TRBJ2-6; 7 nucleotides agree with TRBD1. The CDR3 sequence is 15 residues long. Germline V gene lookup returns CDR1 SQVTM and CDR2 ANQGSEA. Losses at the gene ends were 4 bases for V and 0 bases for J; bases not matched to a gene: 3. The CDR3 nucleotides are TGCAGCGTTGGGACAGGAACCTCTGGGGCCAACGTCCTGACTTTC. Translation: CSVGTGTSGANVLTF.

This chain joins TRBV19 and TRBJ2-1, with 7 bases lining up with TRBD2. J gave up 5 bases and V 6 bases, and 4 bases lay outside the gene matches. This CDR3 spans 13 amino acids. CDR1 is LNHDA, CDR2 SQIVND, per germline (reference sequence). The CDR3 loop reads CASSQLANNEQFF. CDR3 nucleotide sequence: TGTGCCAGTAGCCAACTAGCGAACAATGAGCAGTTCTTC.

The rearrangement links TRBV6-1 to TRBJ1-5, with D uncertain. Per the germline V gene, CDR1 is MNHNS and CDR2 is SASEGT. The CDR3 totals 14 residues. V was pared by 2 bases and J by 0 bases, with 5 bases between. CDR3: CASSELYSNQPQHF. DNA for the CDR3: TGTGCCAGCAGTGAACTCTATAGCAATCAGCCCCAGCATTTT.

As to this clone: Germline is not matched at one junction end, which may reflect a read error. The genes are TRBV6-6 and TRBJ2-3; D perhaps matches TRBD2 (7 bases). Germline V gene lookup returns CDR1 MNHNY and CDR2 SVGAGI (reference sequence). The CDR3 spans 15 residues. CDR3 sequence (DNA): TGTGCCGGCAGTTACCCAGGGAGGGGGGCAGATACGCAGTATTTT. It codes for CAGSYPGRGADTQYF.

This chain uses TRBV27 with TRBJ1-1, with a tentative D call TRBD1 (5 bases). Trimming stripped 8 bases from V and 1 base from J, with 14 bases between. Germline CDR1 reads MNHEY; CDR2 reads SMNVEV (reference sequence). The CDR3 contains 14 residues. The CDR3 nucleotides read TGTGCCAGCTCCCCCCCGGGGGAGAACACTGAAGCTTTCTTT. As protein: CASSPPGENTEAFF.

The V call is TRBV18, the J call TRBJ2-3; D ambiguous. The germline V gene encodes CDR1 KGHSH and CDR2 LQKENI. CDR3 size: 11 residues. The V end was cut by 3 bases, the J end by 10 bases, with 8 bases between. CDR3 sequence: CASSPASPQYF. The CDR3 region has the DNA TGTGCCAGCTCACCGGCTTCCCCGCAGTATTTT.

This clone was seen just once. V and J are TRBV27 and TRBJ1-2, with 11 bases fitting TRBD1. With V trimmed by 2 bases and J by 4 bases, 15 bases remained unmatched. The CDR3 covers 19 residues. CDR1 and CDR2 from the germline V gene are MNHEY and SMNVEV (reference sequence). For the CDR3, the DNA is TGTGCCAGCAGTTTAAGGACCAGAACCCCCGGGACAGGGGGCTATGGCTACACCTTC. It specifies CASSLRTRTPGTGGYGYTF.

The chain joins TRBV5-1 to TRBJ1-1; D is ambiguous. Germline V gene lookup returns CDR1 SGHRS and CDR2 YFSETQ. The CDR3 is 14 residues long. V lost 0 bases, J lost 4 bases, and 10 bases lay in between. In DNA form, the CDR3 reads TGCGCCAGCAGCTTGGGAGGGTACAGCACTGAAGCTTTCTTT. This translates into CASSLGGYSTEAFF.

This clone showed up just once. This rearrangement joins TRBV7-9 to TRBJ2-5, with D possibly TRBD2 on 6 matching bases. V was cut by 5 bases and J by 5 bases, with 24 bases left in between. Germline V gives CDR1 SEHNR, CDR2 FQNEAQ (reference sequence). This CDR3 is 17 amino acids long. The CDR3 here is CASSASGSWGMRETQYF. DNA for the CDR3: TGTGCCAGCAGCGCTTCCGGGAGCTGGGGTATGAGGGAGACCCAGTACTTC.

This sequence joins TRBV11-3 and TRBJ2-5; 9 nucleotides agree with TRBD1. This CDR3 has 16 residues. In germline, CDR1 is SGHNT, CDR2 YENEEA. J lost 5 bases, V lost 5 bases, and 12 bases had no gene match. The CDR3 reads CASSGPGTGKGETQYF. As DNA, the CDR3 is TGTGCCAGCAGCGGACCCGGGACAGGGAAAGGGGAGACCCAGTACTTC.

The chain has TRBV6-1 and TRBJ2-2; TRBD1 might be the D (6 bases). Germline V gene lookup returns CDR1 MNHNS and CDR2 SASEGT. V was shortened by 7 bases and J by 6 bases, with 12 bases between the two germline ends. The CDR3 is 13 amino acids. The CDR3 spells CASTLRGSGELFF. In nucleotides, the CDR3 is TGTGCCAGCACCTTAAGGGGGTCCGGGGAGCTGTTTTTT.

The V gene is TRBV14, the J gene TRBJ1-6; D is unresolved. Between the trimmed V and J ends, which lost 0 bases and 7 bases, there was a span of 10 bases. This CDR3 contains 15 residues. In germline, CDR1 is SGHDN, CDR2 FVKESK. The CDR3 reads CASSQDRVPNSPLHF. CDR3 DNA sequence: TGTGCCAGCAGCCAAGACCGGGTCCCCAATTCACCCCTCCACTTT.

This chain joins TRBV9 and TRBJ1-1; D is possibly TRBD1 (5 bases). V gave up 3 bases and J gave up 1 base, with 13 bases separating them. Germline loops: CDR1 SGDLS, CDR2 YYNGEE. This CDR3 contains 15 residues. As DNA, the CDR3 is TGTGCCAGCAGCGCCGAGCCAGGGTGGAACACTGAAGCTTTCTTT. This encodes CASSAEPGWNTEAFF.

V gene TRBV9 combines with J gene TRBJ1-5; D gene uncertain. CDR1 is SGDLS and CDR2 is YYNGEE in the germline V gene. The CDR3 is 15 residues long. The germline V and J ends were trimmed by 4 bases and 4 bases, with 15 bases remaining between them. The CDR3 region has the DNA TGTGCCAGCAGCCCCGGAGGGCTGGGTAATCAGCCCCAGCATTTT. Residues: CASSPGGLGNQPQHF.

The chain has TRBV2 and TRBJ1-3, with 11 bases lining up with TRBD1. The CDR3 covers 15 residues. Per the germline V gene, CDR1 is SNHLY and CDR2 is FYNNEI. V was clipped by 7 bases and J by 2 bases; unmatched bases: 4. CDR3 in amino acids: CASTTDRGPGNTIYF. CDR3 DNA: TGTGCCAGCACAACGGACAGGGGGCCTGGAAACACCATATATTTT.

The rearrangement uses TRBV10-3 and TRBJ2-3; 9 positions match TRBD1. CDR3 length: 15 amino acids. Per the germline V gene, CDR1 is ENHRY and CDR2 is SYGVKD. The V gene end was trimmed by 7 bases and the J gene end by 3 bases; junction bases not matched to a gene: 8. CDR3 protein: CAITTGGAGTDTQYF. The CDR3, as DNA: TGTGCCATCACCACAGGGGGCGCTGGGACAGATACGCAGTATTTT.

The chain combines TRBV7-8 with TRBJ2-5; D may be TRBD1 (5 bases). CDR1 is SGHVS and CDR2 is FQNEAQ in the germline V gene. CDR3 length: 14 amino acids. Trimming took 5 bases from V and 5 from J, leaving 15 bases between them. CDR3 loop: CASSLPPGLETQYF. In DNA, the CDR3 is TGTGCCAGCAGCCTACCTCCAGGGTTGGAGACCCAGTACTTC.

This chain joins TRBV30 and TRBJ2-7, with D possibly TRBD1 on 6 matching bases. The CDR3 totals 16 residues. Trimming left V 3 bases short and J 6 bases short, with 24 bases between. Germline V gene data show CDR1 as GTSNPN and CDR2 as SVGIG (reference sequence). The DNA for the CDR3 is TGTGCCTGGAGCCAAGGACCGGGGCAGGGGATTCGCGAGCAGTACTTC. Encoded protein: CAWSQGPGQGIREQYF.